This T cell receptor (beta chain) was found in a study of T cell changes during pregnancy in multiple sclerosis. TCRdb's table, derived via immunoSEQ multiplex PCR, lists solely in-frame clones and lacks some. The sample lists roughly 63,000 clones; about nine tenths were seen once. V dropped 5 bases and J dropped 0 bases, with 23 bases sitting between them. The CDR3 length is 19 residues. The germline V gene has CDR1 SEHNR and CDR2 FQNEAQ (reference sequence). The source material was peripheral blood, sampled in the second trimester of pregnancy. V gene TRBV7-9 combines with J gene TRBJ2-4, with D tentatively TRBD2 (6 bases). The sequence came from a female donor in good health, enrolled as a control in a pregnancy study. CDR3 in amino acids: CASSPDGGSGELAKNIQYF. The CDR3 DNA follows: TGTGCCAGCAGCCCCGATGGTGGTAGCGGTGAACTAGCCAAAAACATTCAGTACTTC.